This T cell receptor beta chain was retrieved from a study of T-cell memory formation after mild COVID-19. Study overall: Clusters were largely donor specific.

Notes on the study in general: Clones shrinking from day 15 to 85 showed even CD4/CD8 mixes; later expanders tilted CD4+. Some clones that responded turned up in pre-infection memory, which suggests that cross-reactive memory joined in. Whether second-wave clones peaking at day 37 were SARS-CoV-2 specific went unconfirmed.

The CDR3 has 15 residues. Trimming at V came to 6 bases and at J to 5 bases, leaving 11 bases not matched to a gene. For this clonotype: No antigen is known for it.

MiXCR was run by TCRdb on the 5' RACE reads, yielding one entry per CDR3 protein. The repertoire holds 130,000 to 150,000 distinct CDR3 sequences, 15% to 20% seen once, with 2% to 2.5% in the top ten. The receptor comes from an adult woman who had mild COVID-19 (a few samples of this study predate the infection). Cell type and time point are not known. The sample was PBMCs or a T cell subset sorted from them (not recorded which). The chain carries TRBV12-3 or TRBV12-4 and TRBJ2-5; 8 positions match TRBD2. CDR3 residues: CASSVGRGGEETQYF. The CDR3, as DNA: TGTGCCAGCAGCGTTGGACGGGGGGGGGAGGAGACCCAGTACTTC.